This T cell receptor (beta chain) was sequenced during a study of blood T cell repertoires in COVID-19. Under the authors' procedure: Using reference gene primer amplification, nucleated cell counts were estimated. Clones were read by immunoSEQ multiplex PCR, and TCRdb kept only the in-frame ones, dropping some. That table furnishes V, J and clone size, whereas the DNA furnished D and trimming. The table records about 530,000 clones, 70% to 90% of them present only once. The CDR3 has 16 residues. V lost 9 bases and J 3 bases, leaving 18 bases between the germline ends. CDR1 LNHDA and CDR2 SQIVND come from the germline V gene (reference sequence). Seattle participants joined during active infection and were tracked over time.

The sequence was collected from a woman in her forties or fifties with COVID-19, enrolled during active disease. The chain has TRBV19 and TRBJ2-6; D perhaps matches TRBD1 (6 bases). The sequencing sample was made of peripheral blood. Here the CDR3 DNA reads TGTGCCAGCCTGGACAGCACTACGGGTGGGGCCAACGTCCTGACTTTC. Its translation: CASLDSTTGGANVLTF.